This T cell receptor beta chain was obtained from a study of blood T cells in healthy people across ages. This CDR3 has 12 residues. CDR1 is MNHEY, CDR2 SVGAGI, per germline. V lost 4 bases and J lost 8, with 10 bases in between. Alongside a J-beta primer mix, a sample-barcoded 5' primer served in a second PCR lasting roughly 7 to 12 cycles. Each cDNA molecule carried a tag from a template-switch adaptor that contained 12 random nucleotides. Individual samples furnished no less than 2.5 million CDR3-containing paired-end reads apiece. MiXCR, run by TCRdb on the 5' RACE reads, gives a single entry per CDR3 protein. The repertoire holds just over 1 million distinct CDR3 sequences, with 35% to 55% as singletons.

The sequence came from a woman in her sixties in good health. This chain uses TRBV6-5 with TRBJ2-3; D is possibly TRBD1 or TRBD2 (5 bases each). The specimen sequenced was blood. The CDR3 is CASSFGTGTQYF. In nucleotides, the CDR3 is TGTGCCAGCAGTTTTGGGACGGGTACGCAGTATTTT.